This T cell receptor (beta chain) was observed in a study of identifying expanded T cells in peripheral blood. Clones were sequenced by immunoSEQ multiplex PCR, and TCRdb holds only the in-frame ones, with some missing. The sample has approximately 50,000 clones, approximately 82% seen once. Study-wide points: Roughly two-week clone count variance significantly increased as total template count grew.

The CDR3 sequence is 16 residues long. Germline V CDR1 and CDR2: ENHRY, SYGVKD. The junction had 8 bases not matched to a gene; V was cut back by 0 bases and J by 8 bases. As for this clone: What it recognizes is unknown.

The sequencing sample was made of blood. V and J are TRBV10-3 and TRBJ2-1; the match to TRBD2 covers 9 bases. This clonotype was sampled from a person aged 18 to 75 in good health. CDR3 DNA: TGTGCCATCAGTGAGTCCGGGCGGGAGGGTGGCGATGAGCAGTTCTTC. Its protein product is CAISESGREGGDEQFF.